This TCR beta chain was retrieved from a study of identical twins. The J segment lost 9 bases and the V segment lost 4 bases, leaving 8 bases of the junction unmatched. There are 13 residues in the CDR3. CDR1 SGHTA and CDR2 FQGNSA come from the germline V gene. Each CDR3 protein is one row after TCRdb ran MiXCR on the 5' RACE reads. The sample has about 190,000 distinct CDR3 sequences; approximately 16% are singletons. These data also formed part of another study, on T cells expressing NK-cell markers.

This clonotype was sampled from a woman aged 18-29 years in good health. What was sequenced was CD8+ T cells sorted from blood. This chain connects TRBV7-2 to TRBJ2-5; 7 bases align to TRBD1. For the CDR3, the DNA is TGTGCCAGCAGCTCCTGGGACGACAGGGCCCAGTACTTC. Translating it yields CASSSWDDRAQYF.